A selection of T cell receptor beta chains follows, all from one sample in a study of blood T cell repertoires in COVID-19. Assay used: immunoSEQ multiplex PCR; TCRdb lists only in-frame clones, some missing. Of roughly 250,000 clones in the sample, around four fifths were seen once. Specimen: peripheral blood. These TCRs come from a woman aged 60 to 75 with active or convalescent COVID-19. Both conserved end residues are trimmed from each CDR3.

j_call v_call cdr3_aa
TRBJ2-5 TRBV11-3 ASSLAATSGLQETQY
TRBJ1-1 TRBV9 ASSVVDSVGTEAF
TRBJ1-4 TRBV5-1 ASSPQGGVEKLF
TRBJ2-7 TRBV3-1/TRBV3-2 ASSQDLAGREQY
TRBJ2-2 TRBV5-1 ASSLVGLIATGELF
TRBJ2-1 TRBV5-1 ASKWTGGADEQF
TRBJ1-1 TRBV12-3/TRBV12-4 ASSSTGNAEAF
TRBJ2-1 TRBV11-2 ASSRSGTILYNEQF
TRBJ1-1 TRBV11-2 ASSPDLAAF
TRBJ1-2 TRBV29-1 SVVQGDYGYT
TRBJ1-2 TRBV7-3 ASSLGQGGGYT
TRBJ1-1 TRBV15 ATSPRRGLNTEAF
TRBJ2-3 TRBV3-1/TRBV3-2 ASSVTTSTDTQY
TRBJ2-5 TRBV6-4 ASSDLRTSATQY
TRBJ2-1 TRBV5-4 ASSLGLGNEQF
TRBJ2-1 TRBV5-4 ASSRLERDSQDNEQF
TRBJ1-1 TRBV6-5 ASGFFRDTEAF
TRBJ2-3 TRBV4-2 ASSPGGITDTQY
TRBJ1-2 TRBV27 ASSLSSRVGYGYT
TRBJ2-3 TRBV5-1 ASSLGERGRTDTQY
TRBJ2-1 TRBV4-2 ASSRSGGAGNEQF
TRBJ2-1 TRBV2 ASTPRTLVGVNEQF